The 7 T cell receptor beta chains below were found in one sample sequenced in a study of regulatory and conventional T cells in RAG deficiency. Conventional CD4+ T cells were sorted from blood as CD25-low CD127-high cells. Method: immunoSEQ multiplex PCR; TCRdb's copy keeps in-frame clones and lacks some. The repertoire consists of 25,000 to 35,000 clones, with 96% occurring once and the leading ten covering 0.3% to 0.45%. The same data also went into a second study, on regulatory T cells. That publication notes: The primer mix had 52 TRBV and 13 TRBJ primers.

The sequencing input was CD25- CD4+ T cells sorted from blood. Receptors were obtained from a human donor in good health.

The rearrangement uses TRBV14 and TRBJ2-7, with TRBD2 identical over 12 bases. This CDR3 is built from 19 residues. Per the germline V gene, CDR1 is SGHDN and CDR2 is FVKESK. J gave up 6 bases and V 1 base, and 16 bases lay outside the gene matches. CDR3 DNA: TGTGCCAGCAGCCAAGTATGGCTAGCGGGAGGGCCGGGTAGGGTCGAGCAGTACTTC. It is translated as CASSQVWLAGGPGRVEQYF.

The V gene is TRBV5-4, the J gene TRBJ1-5; tentative D call: TRBD1 (5 bases). Germline lookup yields CDR1 SGHNT and CDR2 YYREEE (reference sequence). V dropped 0 bases and J dropped 5 bases, with 15 bases sitting between them. The CDR3 is 16 residues long. The CDR3 spells CASSLVSQGIHQPQHF. The CDR3 DNA is TGTGCCAGCAGCTTGGTGTCCCAGGGCATCCATCAGCCCCAGCATTTT.

The chain carries TRBV7-8 and TRBJ2-7, with TRBD1 identical over 8 bases. Losses at the gene ends were 2 bases for V and 2 bases for J; bases not matched to a gene: 8. The CDR3 totals 16 residues. Germline loops: CDR1 SGHVS, CDR2 FQNEAQ. The CDR3 DNA follows: TGTGCCAGCAGCTTAACAGGACAGGGAAGAACCTACGAGCAGTACTTC. Protein: CASSLTGQGRTYEQYF.

V is TRBV5-1 and J is TRBJ2-5, with 7 bases aligning to TRBD1. With the DNA end fitting TRBJ2-7 better, the J assignment may be wrong. Germline V lookup: CDR1 SGHRS, CDR2 YFSETQ. The CDR3 runs 14 residues. The CDR3 nucleotides are TGCGCCAGCAGCGGAAGGGACAGAGCCTACGAGCAGTACTTC. Residues: CASSGRDRAYEQYF.

This rearrangement joins TRBV9 to TRBJ2-3, with D tentatively TRBD2 (5 bases). Between the trimmed V and J ends, which lost 4 bases and 4 bases, there was a span of 13 bases. Germline V gene lookup returns CDR1 SGDLS and CDR2 YYNGEE. This CDR3 is built from 14 residues. The DNA of the CDR3 is TGTGCCAGCAGCCCCCAGAGGGCCTCAGATACGCAGTATTTT. It encodes CASSPQRASDTQYF.

The chain uses TRBV2 and TRBJ1-1; D remains unclear. Germline V gene lookup returns CDR1 SNHLY and CDR2 FYNNEI. The CDR3 length is 13 residues. V was pared by 5 bases and J by 5 bases, with 12 bases between. The CDR3 sequence: CASSRRLVTEAFF. CDR3 nucleotide sequence: TGTGCCAGCAGTCGGAGATTGGTAACTGAAGCTTTCTTT.

J is TRBJ2-3 and V is TRBV7-3; 10 nucleotides match TRBD2. J lost 6 bases, V lost 5 bases, and 8 bases had no gene match. Germline V gene sequence: CDR1 SGHTA, CDR2 FQGTGA. The CDR3 runs 15 residues. The DNA for the CDR3 is TGTGCCAGCAGCAGGCTAGCGGGGGCGGCGGATACGCAGTATTTT. It is translated as CASSRLAGAADTQYF.